Below, one T cell receptor (beta chain) is given with its context. The sample is drawn from a study of blood T cell repertoires in COVID-19. Assay: immunoSEQ multiplex PCR; the TCRdb copy retains only in-frame clones and omits some. The sample lists about 17,000 clones, roughly 82% occurring once. This clonotype was obtained from a woman in her 70s with active COVID-19. The specimen sequenced was peripheral blood.

The CDR3 sequence: CASRWAGAQPQHF. Here the CDR3 DNA reads TGTGCCAGTAGATGGGCAGGGGCTCAGCCCCAGCATTTT. The V and J genes are TRBV19 and TRBJ1-5; D might be TRBD1 (6 bases). The CDR3 runs 13 residues. Trimming shortened V by 6 bases and J by 6 bases, and 12 bases separated the two germline ends. CDR1 and CDR2 (germline): LNHDA, SQIVND (reference sequence).